A selection of T cell receptor beta chains follows, all from one sample in a study of T cell responses to AZD1222 COVID-19 vaccine. Here immunoSEQ multiplex PCR was the method, and the copy in TCRdb shows in-frame clones only, minus some. The repertoire holds about 180,000 clones, 85% to 95% seen once, with about 1.5% in the top ten. The sample was peripheral blood, taken 28 days after the second AZD1222 dose. These TCRs come from an adult who received the AZD1222 COVID-19 vaccine. CDR3s leave out the opening cysteine and the closing phenylalanine or tryptophan.

j_gene: TRBJ1-6
v_gene: TRBV7-2
CDR3aa: ASSLYLTLH

j_gene: TRBJ1-1
v_gene: TRBV5-1
CDR3aa: ASSPDTLNTEAF

j_gene: TRBJ1-3
v_gene: TRBV5-1
CDR3aa: ASSLAISSGNTIY

j_gene: TRBJ1-6
v_gene: TRBV5-1
CDR3aa: ASSLEGPKSPLH

j_gene: TRBJ1-2
v_gene: TRBV28
CDR3aa: ASTTMGGANYGYT

j_gene: TRBJ1-1
v_gene: TRBV7-9
CDR3aa: ASSLITNYPEAF

j_gene: TRBJ2-7
v_gene: TRBV2
CDR3aa: ASNWDRVAPEQY

j_gene: TRBJ2-1
v_gene: TRBV28
CDR3aa: ASSLTGAYNEQF

j_gene: TRBJ1-1
v_gene: TRBV6-1
CDR3aa: ASSEIPGQGGTEAF

j_gene: TRBJ2-2
v_gene: TRBV6-1
CDR3aa: ASSETTGYTGELF